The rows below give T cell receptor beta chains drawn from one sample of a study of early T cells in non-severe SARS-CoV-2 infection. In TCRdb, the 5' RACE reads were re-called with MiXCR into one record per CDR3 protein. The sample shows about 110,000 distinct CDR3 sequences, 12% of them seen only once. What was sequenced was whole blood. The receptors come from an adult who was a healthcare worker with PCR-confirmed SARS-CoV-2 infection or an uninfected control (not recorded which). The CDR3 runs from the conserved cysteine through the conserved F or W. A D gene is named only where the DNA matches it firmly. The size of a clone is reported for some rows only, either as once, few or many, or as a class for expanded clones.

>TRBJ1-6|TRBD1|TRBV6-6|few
CASSDTGQHNSPLHF
TGTGCCAGCAGCGACACGGGACAGCATAATTCACCCCTCCACTTT
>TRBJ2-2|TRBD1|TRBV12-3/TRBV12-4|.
CASSLTGASTGELFF
TGTGCCAGCAGTTTAACAGGGGCGAGCACCGGGGAGCTGTTTTTT
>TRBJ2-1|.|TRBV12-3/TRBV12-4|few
CASSEGVSYNEQFF
TGTGCCAGTTCGGAGGGGGTCTCCTACAATGAGCAGTTCTTC
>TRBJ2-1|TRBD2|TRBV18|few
CASSPNVAGGPLNEQFF
TGTGCCAGCTCACCGAACGTAGCGGGAGGGCCTCTGAATGAGCAGTTCTTC
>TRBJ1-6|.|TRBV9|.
CASSVFGAGNSPLHF
TGTGCCAGCAGCGTTTTCGGGGCGGGGAATTCACCCCTCCACTTT
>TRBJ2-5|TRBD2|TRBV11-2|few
CASSLGASGTQETQYF
TGTGCCAGCAGCTTAGGGGCCAGCGGGACTCAAGAGACCCAGTACTTC
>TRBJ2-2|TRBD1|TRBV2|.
CASSPKTGDTGELFF
TGTGCCAGCAGTCCCAAAACAGGGGACACCGGGGAGCTGTTTTTT
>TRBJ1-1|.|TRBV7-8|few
CASSLDRANRGNTEAFF
TGTGCCAGCAGCTTAGACAGGGCAAATCGGGGAAACACTGAAGCTTTCTTT
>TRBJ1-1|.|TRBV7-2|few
CASSSGPLNTEAFF
TGTGCCAGCAGCTCGGGCCCATTGAACACTGAAGCTTTCTTT
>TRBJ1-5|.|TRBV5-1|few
CASRLSGSNQPQHF
TGCGCCAGCAGACTGAGCGGGAGCAATCAGCCCCAGCATTTT
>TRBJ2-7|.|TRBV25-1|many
CASSPGTEQYF
TGTGCCAGCAGCCCAGGCACCGAGCAGTACTTC
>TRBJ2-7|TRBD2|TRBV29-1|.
CSVRTSGRSGEQYF
TGCAGCGTGAGGACTAGCGGGAGGTCGGGCGAGCAGTACTTC
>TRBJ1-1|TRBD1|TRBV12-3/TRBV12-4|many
CASTSQGASDTEAFF
TGTGCCAGCACCTCACAGGGGGCGTCGGACACTGAAGCTTTCTTT
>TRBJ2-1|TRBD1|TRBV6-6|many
CASSYDRGSEQFF
TGTGCCAGCAGTTACGACAGGGGTAGTGAGCAGTTCTTC
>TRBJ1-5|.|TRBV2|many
CAGSENSRNQPQHF
TGTGCCGGCAGTGAGAACAGCCGCAATCAGCCCCAGCATTTT
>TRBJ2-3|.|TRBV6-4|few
CASSTGLTDTQYF
TGTGCCAGCTCCACAGGTCTCACAGATACGCAGTATTTT
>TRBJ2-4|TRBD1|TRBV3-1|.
CASSPAGTGFSIQYF
TGTGCCAGCAGCCCAGCCGGGACAGGTTTTAGCATTCAGTACTTC
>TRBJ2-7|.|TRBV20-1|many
CSARDILQKEYF
TGCAGTGCTAGAGATATTCTACAGAAGGAGTACTTC
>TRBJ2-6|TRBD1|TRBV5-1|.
CASSGQAGSGANVLTF
TGCGCCAGCTCGGGACAGGCGGGCTCTGGGGCCAACGTCCTGACTTTC
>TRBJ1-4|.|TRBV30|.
CAWTGSNEKLFF
TGTGCCTGGACAGGGTCTAATGAAAAACTGTTTTTT
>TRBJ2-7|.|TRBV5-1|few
CASSPVEQYF
TGCGCCAGCAGCCCCGTTGAGCAGTACTTC
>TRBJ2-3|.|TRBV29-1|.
CSVEKTGGTDTQYF
TGCAGCGTTGAAAAGACGGGGGGCACAGATACGCAGTATTTT
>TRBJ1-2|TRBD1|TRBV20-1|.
CSARVGDRGLYGYTF
TGCAGTGCTAGAGTGGGGGACAGGGGCCTTTATGGCTACACCTTC
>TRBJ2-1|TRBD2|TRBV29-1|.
CSVMSRPGLAGVNEQFF
TGCAGCGTTATGAGCAGACCGGGACTAGCGGGAGTCAATGAGCAGTTCTTC
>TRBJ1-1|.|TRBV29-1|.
CSVLEGGKYTEAFF
TGCAGCGTGCTGGAGGGCGGAAAATACACTGAAGCTTTCTTT
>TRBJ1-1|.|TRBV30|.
CARSTGPNTEAFF
TGTGCCAGGTCCACCGGTCCTAACACTGAAGCTTTCTTT
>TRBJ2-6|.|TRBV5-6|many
CASSFRQTGANVLTF
TGTGCCAGCAGCTTTAGACAGACTGGGGCCAACGTCCTGACTTTC
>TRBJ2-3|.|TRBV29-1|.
CSGQRGAGTDTQYF
TGCAGCGGACAACGGGGAGCGGGTACGGATACGCAGTATTTT
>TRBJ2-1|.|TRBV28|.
CASSLVGGSYNEQFF
TGTGCCAGCAGTTTAGTGGGGGGCTCCTACAATGAGCAGTTCTTC
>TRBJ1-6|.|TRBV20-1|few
CSARDPRRGTSPLHF
TGCAGTGCTAGAGATCCCCGCAGAGGCACTTCACCCCTCCACTTT
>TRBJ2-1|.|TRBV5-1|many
CASSSVGYPTYEQFF
TGCGCCAGCAGCTCAGTCGGGTATCCGACTTATGAGCAGTTCTTC
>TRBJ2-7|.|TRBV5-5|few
CASSLEGYHSYEQYF
TGTGCCAGCAGCTTGGAGGGGTATCACTCCTACGAGCAGTACTTC
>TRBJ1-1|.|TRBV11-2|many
CASSFGLTTEAFF
TGTGCCAGCAGCTTCGGACTCACCACTGAAGCTTTCTTT
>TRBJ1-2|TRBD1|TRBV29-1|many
CSVRSGQGYGYTF
TGCAGCGTTCGATCGGGACAGGGGTATGGCTACACCTTC
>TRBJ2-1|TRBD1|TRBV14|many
CASSLQGNEQFF
TGTGCCAGCAGCCTACAGGGGAATGAGCAGTTCTTC
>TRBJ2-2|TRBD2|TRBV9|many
CASTISGGGAGELFF
TGTGCCAGCACCATATCTGGGGGAGGGGCCGGGGAGCTGTTTTTT
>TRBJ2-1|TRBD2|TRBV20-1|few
CSASREGALDEQFF
TGCAGTGCTTCTCGGGAGGGTGCTTTGGATGAGCAGTTCTTC
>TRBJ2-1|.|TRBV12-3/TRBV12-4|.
CASSLFTGEQFF
TGTGCCAGCAGTTTATTTACGGGTGAGCAGTTCTTC
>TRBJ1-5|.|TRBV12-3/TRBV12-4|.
CASSNRWHQPQHF
TGTGCCAGCAGTAACAGGTGGCATCAGCCCCAGCATTTT
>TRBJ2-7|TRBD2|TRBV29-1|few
CSVMGLGYEQYF
TGCAGCGTTATGGGACTAGGCTACGAGCAGTACTTC
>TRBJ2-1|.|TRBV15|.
CATSRDSPSSYNEQFF
TGTGCCACCAGCAGAGATAGTCCCAGCTCCTACAATGAGCAGTTCTTC
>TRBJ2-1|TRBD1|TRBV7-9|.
CASSVNRGPSYNEQFF
TGTGCCAGCAGCGTGAACAGGGGGCCCTCCTACAATGAGCAGTTCTTC
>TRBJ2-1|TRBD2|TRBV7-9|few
CASSPPLGLAGAYIHMGQFF
TGTGCCAGCAGCCCACCTCTCGGACTAGCGGGAGCTTATATACATATGGGGCAGTTCTTC
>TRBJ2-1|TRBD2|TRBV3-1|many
CASSQESGGYNEQFF
TGTGCCAGCAGCCAAGAGAGCGGGGGTTACAATGAGCAGTTCTTC
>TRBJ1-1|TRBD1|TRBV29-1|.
CSVAQTGMNTEAFF
TGCAGCGTCGCCCAGACAGGGATGAACACTGAAGCTTTCTTT
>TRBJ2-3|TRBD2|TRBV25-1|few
CASRSTRGGLTDTQYF
TGTGCCAGCAGGTCAACTCGCGGGGGTCTCACAGATACGCAGTATTTT
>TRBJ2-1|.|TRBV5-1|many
CASSLLGLSGPSSYNEQFF
TGCGCCAGCAGCTTGCTCGGTTTATCGGGTCCGAGCTCCTACAATGAGCAGTTCTTC
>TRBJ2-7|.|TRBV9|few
CASSGSDSYEQYF
TGTGCCAGCAGCGGCTCCGACAGCTACGAGCAGTACTTC
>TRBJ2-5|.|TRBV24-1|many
CATSDLLGGEETQYF
TGTGCCACCAGTGATTTGTTGGGGGGCGAAGAGACCCAGTACTTC
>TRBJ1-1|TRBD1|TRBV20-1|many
CSATDPGQGENTEAFF
TGCAGTGCTACAGACCCGGGACAGGGCGAGAACACTGAAGCTTTCTTT
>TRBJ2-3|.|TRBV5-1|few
CASSLDVSGTSSTDTQYF
TGCGCCAGCAGCTTGGATGTTTCGGGAACTTCTAGCACAGATACGCAGTATTTT
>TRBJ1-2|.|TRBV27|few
CASRPGLTYGYTF
TGTGCCAGCAGGCCGGGACTGACCTATGGCTACACCTTC
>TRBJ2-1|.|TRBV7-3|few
CASSPRIGWNEQFF
TGTGCCAGCAGCCCTCGAATTGGGTGGAATGAGCAGTTCTTC
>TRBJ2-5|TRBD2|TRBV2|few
CASSEARGGQETQYF
TGTGCCAGCAGTGAAGCGCGGGGGGGCCAAGAGACCCAGTACTTC
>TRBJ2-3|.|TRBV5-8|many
CASSLVSGLWGDTQYF
TGTGCCAGCAGCTTGGTCTCGGGACTTTGGGGTGATACGCAGTATTTT